This section outlines one T cell receptor (beta chain) sequence together with its context. Method: immunoSEQ multiplex PCR; TCRdb's copy keeps in-frame clones and lacks some. The sample yields more than 65,000 clones, about nine tenths seen once. The CDR3 sequence is 15 residues long. Germline CDR1 KGHSH, CDR2 LQKENI. The V end lost 5 bases, the J end lost 0 bases, and 11 bases lay between the germline ends. These data are taken from a study of OX40 agonist ivuxolimab in advanced cancers. As for the study in general: Patients took ivuxolimab, an agonistic anti-OX40 (CD134) antibody.

Sequenced here: CD4+ or CD8+ T cells sorted from blood, sampled in a trial of the OX40 agonist ivuxolimab. The rearrangement joins TRBV18 to TRBJ1-5; tentatively, D is TRBD1 (6 bases). This clonotype originated in an adult with an advanced solid tumor such as melanoma, head and neck, liver or kidney cancer. This CDR3 is CASSKLQGSNQPQHF. CDR3 sequence (DNA): TGTGCCAGCTCAAAACTACAGGGTAGCAATCAGCCCCAGCATTTT.